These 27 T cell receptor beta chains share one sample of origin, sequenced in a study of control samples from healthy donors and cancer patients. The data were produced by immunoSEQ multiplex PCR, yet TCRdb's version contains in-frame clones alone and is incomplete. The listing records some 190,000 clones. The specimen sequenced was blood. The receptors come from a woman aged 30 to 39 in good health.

The CDR3 region has the DNA TGTGCCAGCAGCTACCTAGCGGGGAGCTCCTACAATGAGCAGTTCTTC. Translated: CASSYLAGSSYNEQFF. This chain connects TRBV7-2 to TRBJ2-1; 9 bases line up with TRBD2. Germline-derived CDR1 and CDR2 are SGHTA and FQGNSA. The V gene end was trimmed by 4 bases and the J gene end by 0 bases; junction bases not matched to a gene: 4. There are 16 residues in the CDR3.

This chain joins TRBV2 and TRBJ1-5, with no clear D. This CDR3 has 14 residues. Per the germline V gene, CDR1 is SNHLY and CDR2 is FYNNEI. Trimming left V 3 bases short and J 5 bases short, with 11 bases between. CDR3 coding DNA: TGTGCCAGCAGTGACTACGGGTCAGATCAGCCCCAGCATTTT. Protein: CASSDYGSDQPQHF.

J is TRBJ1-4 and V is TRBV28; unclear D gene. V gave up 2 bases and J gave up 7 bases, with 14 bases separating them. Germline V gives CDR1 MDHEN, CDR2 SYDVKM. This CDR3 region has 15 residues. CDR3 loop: CASSLNGREAEKLFF. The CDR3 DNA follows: TGTGCCAGCAGTTTAAACGGGAGAGAGGCTGAAAAACTGTTTTTT.

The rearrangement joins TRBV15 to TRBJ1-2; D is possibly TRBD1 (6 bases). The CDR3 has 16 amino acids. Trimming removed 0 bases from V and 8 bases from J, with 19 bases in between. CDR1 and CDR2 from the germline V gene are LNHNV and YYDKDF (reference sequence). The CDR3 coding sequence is TGTGCCACCAGCAGAGATCCGCGGGACAATTTCTTCGGCTACACCTTC. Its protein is CATSRDPRDNFFGYTF.

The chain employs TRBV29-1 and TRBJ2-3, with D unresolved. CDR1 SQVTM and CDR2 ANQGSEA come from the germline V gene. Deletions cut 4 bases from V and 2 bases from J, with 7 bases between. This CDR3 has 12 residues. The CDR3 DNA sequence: TGCAGCGTTGGTAGTGTCACAGATACGCAGTATTTT. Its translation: CSVGSVTDTQYF.

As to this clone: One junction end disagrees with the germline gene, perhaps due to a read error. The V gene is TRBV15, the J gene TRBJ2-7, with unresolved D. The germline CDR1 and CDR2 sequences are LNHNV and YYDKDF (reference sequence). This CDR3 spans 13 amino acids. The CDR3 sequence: CATSLRRSDEQYF. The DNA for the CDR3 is TGTGCCACCAGCCTCCGACGCTCCGACGAGCAGTACTTC.

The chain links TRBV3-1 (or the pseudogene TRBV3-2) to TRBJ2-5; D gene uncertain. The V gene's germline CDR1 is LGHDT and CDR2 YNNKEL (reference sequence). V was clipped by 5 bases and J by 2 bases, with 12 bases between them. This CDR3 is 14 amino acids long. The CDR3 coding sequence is TGTGCCAGCAGCGGAAGAAAAATACAAGAGACCCAGTACTTC. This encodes CASSGRKIQETQYF.

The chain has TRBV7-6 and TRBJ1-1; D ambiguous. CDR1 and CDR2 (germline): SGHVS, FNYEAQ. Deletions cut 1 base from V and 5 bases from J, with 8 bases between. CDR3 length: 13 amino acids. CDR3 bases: TGTGCCAGCAGCTTAGGCGGAGTTACTGAAGCTTTCTTT. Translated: CASSLGGVTEAFF. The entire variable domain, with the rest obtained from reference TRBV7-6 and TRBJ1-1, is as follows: GAGVSQSPRYKVTKRGQDVALRCDPISGHVSLYWYRQALGQGPEFLTYFNYEAQQDKSGLPNDRFSAERPEGSISTLTIQRTEQRDSAMYRCASSLGGVTEAFFGQGTRLTVV.

The CDR3 sequence is CASSLGGHTGELFF. The CDR3 nucleotides are TGTGCCAGCAGTTTAGGGGGGCACACCGGGGAGCTGTTTTTT. This rearrangement joins TRBV27 to TRBJ2-2, with D perhaps given as TRBD1 or TRBD2 (6 bases each). Deletions cut 2 bases from V and 3 bases from J, with 7 bases between. This CDR3 comprises 14 residues. Germline V gene sequence: CDR1 MNHEY, CDR2 SMNVEV (reference sequence).

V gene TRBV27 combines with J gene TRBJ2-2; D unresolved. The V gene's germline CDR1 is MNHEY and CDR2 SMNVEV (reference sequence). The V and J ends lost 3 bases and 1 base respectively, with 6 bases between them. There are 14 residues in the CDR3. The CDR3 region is CASSFRQNTGELFF. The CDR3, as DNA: TGTGCCAGCAGTTTCAGGCAGAACACCGGGGAGCTGTTTTTT.

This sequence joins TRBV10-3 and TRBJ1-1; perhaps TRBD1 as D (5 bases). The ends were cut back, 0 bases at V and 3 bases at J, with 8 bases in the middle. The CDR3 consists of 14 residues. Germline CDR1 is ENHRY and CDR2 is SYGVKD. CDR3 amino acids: CAISESGEDTEAFF. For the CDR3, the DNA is TGTGCCATCAGTGAGTCGGGGGAGGACACTGAAGCTTTCTTT.

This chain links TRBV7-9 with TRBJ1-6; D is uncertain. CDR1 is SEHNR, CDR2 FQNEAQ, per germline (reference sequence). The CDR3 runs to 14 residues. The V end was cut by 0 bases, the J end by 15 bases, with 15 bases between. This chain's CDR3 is CASSLAQDSFRLHF. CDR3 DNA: TGTGCCAGCAGCTTAGCTCAGGATTCGTTCCGCCTCCACTTT.

CDR3 in amino acids: CASSLGSAGNTIYF. CDR3 DNA sequence: TGTGCCAGCAGCTTAGGGTCGGCTGGAAACACCATATATTTT. The chain employs TRBV7-9 and TRBJ1-3; no reliable D call. The CDR3 spans 14 residues. Trimming left V 1 base short and J 2 bases short, with 6 bases between. CDR1 SEHNR and CDR2 FQNEAQ come from the germline V gene (reference sequence).

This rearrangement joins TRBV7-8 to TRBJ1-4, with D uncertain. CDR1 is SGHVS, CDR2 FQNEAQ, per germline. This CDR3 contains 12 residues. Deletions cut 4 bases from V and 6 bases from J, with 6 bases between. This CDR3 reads CASSWPDEKLFF. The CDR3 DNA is TGTGCCAGCAGCTGGCCCGATGAAAAACTGTTTTTT. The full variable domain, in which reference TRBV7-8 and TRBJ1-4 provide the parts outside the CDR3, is GAGVSQSPRYKVAKRGQDVALRCDPISGHVSLFWYQQALGQGPEFLTYFQNEAQLDKSGLPSDRFFAERPEGSVSTLKIQRTQQEDSAVYLCASSWPDEKLFFGSGTQLSVL.

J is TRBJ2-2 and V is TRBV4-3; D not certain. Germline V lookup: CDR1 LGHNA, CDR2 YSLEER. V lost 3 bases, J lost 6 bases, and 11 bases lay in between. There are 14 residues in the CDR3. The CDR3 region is CASSHQAGPGELFF. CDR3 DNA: TGCGCCAGCAGCCACCAAGCTGGCCCCGGGGAGCTGTTTTTT.

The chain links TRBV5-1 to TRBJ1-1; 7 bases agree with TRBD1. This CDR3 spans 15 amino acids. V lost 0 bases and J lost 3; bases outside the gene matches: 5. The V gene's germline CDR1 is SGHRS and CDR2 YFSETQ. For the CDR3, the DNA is TGCGCCAGCAGCTTGGCCCAGACAGGGTACACTGAAGCTTTCTTT. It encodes CASSLAQTGYTEAFF.

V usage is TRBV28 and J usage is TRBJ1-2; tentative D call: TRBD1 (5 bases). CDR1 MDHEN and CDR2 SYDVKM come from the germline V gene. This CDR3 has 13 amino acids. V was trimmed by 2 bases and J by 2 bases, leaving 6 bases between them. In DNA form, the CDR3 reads TGTGCCAGCAGTTTAGAGGGGAACTATGGCTACACCTTC. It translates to CASSLEGNYGYTF.

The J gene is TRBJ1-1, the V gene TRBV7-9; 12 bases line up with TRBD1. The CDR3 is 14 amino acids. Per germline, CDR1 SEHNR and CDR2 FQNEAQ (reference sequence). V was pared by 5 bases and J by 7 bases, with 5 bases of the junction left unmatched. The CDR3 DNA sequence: TGTGCCAGCAGCCGGGACAGGGGGCAAATTGAAGCTTTCTTT. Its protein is CASSRDRGQIEAFF.

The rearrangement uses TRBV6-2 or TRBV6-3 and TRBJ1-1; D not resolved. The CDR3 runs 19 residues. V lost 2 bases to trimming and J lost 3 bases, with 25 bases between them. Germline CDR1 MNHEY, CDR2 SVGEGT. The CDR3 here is CASSYPLVGWGKVDTEAFF. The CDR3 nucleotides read TGTGCCAGCAGTTACCCCTTGGTTGGATGGGGAAAGGTAGACACTGAAGCTTTCTTT.

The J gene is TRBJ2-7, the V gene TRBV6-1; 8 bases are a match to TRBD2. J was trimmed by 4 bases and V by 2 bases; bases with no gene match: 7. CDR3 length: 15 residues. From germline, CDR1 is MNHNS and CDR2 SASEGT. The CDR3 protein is CASSEFGGEAYEQYF. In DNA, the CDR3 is TGTGCCAGCAGTGAATTCGGGGGGGAAGCTTACGAGCAGTACTTC.

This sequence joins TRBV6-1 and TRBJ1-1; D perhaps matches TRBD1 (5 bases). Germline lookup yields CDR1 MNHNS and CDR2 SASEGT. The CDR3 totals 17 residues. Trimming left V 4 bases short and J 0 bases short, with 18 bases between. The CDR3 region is CASSGPGSSSMNTEAFF. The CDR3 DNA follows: TGTGCCAGCAGTGGACCAGGGAGTTCCTCGATGAACACTGAAGCTTTCTTT.

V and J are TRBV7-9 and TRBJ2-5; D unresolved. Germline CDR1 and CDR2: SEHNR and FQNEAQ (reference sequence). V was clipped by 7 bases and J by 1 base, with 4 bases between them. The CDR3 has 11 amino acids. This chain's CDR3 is CASTVQETQYF. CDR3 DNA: TGTGCCAGCACCGTCCAAGAGACCCAGTACTTC.

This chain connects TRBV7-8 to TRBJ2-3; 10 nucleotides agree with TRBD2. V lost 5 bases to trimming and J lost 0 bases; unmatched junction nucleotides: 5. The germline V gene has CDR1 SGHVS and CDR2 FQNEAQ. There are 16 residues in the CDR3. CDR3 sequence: CASSLWTSGSTDTQYF. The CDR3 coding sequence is TGTGCCAGCAGCCTCTGGACTAGCGGCAGCACAGATACGCAGTATTTT. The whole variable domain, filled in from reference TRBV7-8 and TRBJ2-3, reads GAGVSQSPRYKVAKRGQDVALRCDPISGHVSLFWYQQALGQGPEFLTYFQNEAQLDKSGLPSDRFFAERPEGSVSTLKIQRTQQEDSAVYLCASSLWTSGSTDTQYFGPGTRLTVL.

DNA of the CDR3: TGTGCCAGCAGCCCTGACAGCAGTCGCTCCTACGAGCAGTACTTC. Its protein is CASSPDSSRSYEQYF. The chain employs TRBV9 and TRBJ2-7; D possibly corresponds to TRBD1 (5 bases). Trimming cost V 4 bases and J 0 bases, with 14 bases left between them. The CDR3 length is 15 residues. Germline CDR1 is SGDLS and CDR2 is YYNGEE.

CDR3 in amino acids: CASSVTASFYYGYTF. The CDR3 nucleotides are TGTGCCAGCAGTGTTACAGCATCTTTCTACTATGGCTACACCTTC. The chain recombines TRBV6-4 with TRBJ1-2; unclear D gene. Germline V gives CDR1 MRHNA, CDR2 SNTAGT. Between the trimmed V and J ends, which lost 4 bases and 3 bases, there was a span of 15 bases. CDR3 length equals 15 residues.

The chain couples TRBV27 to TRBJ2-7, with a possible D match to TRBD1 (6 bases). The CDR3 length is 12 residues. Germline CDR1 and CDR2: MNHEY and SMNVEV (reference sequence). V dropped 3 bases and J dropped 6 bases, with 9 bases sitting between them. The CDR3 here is CASSFWGLEQYF. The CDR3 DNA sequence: TGTGCCAGCAGTTTCTGGGGGCTCGAGCAGTACTTC.

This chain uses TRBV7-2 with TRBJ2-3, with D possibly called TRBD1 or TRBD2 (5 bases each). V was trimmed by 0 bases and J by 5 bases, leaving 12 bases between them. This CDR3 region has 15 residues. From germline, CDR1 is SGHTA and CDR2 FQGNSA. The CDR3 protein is CASSLAGRGGDTQYF. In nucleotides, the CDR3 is TGTGCCAGCAGCTTAGCGGGACGAGGCGGAGATACGCAGTATTTT.